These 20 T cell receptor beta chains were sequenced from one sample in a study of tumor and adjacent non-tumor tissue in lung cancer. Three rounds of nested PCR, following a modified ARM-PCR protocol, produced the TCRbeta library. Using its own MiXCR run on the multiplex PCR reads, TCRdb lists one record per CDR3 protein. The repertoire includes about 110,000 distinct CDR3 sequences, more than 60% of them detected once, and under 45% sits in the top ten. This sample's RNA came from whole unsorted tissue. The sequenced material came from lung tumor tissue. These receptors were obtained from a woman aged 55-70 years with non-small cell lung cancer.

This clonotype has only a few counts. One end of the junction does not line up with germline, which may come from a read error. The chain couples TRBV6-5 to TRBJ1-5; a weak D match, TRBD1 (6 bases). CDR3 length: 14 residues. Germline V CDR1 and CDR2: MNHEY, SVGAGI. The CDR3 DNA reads TGTGCCAGCAGGCGCACAGGGAACGATCAGTCCCAGCATTTT. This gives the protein CASRRTGNDQSQHF.

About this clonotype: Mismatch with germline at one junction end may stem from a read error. CDR3 region: CSAEARGVYGYSF. The DNA of the CDR3 is TGCAGTGCTGAGGCAAGGGGGGTCTATGGCTACAGCTTC. The chain joins TRBV20-1 to TRBJ1-2, with D perhaps matching TRBD1 (6 bases). The CDR3 covers 13 residues. CDR1 is DFQATT and CDR2 is SNEGSKA in the germline V gene (reference sequence).

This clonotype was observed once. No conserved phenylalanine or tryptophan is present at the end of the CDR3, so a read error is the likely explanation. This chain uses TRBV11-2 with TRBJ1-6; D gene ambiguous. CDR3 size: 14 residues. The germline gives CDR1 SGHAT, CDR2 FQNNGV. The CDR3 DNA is TGTGCCAGAAGCTTAGAAGCAAGTAATTCACCCCTCCACTCA. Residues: CARSLEASNSPLHS.

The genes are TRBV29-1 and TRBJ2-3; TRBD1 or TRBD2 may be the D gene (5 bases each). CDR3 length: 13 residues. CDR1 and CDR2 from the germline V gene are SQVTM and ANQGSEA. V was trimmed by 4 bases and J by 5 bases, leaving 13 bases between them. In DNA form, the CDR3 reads TGCAGCGTTGTAGGTGGGACGAGAGATACGCAGTATTTT. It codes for CSVVGGTRDTQYF.

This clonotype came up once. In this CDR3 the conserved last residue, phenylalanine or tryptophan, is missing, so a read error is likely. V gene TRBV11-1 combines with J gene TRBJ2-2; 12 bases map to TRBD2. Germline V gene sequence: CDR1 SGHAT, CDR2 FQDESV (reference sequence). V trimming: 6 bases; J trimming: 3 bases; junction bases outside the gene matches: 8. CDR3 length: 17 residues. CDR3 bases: TGTGCCAGCAGTCCGCGACTAGCGGGAGATTACACCGGGGAGCTGTTTTCT. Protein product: CASSPRLAGDYTGELFS.

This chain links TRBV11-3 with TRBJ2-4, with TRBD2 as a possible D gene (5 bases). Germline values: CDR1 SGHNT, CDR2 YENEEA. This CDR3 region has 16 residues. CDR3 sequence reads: CVISLGPWESKNIQYF. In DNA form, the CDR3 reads TGTGTCATCAGCTTAGGCCCGTGGGAGTCCAAAAACATTCAGTACTTC.

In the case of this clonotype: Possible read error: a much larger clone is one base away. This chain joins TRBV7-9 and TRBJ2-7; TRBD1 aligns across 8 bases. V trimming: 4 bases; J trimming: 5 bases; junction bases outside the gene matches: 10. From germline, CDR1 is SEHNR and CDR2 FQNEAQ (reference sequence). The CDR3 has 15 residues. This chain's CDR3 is CASSSGGTGVNEQYF. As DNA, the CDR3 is TGTGCCAGCAGCTCCGGCGGGACAGGAGTCAACGAGCAGTACTTC.

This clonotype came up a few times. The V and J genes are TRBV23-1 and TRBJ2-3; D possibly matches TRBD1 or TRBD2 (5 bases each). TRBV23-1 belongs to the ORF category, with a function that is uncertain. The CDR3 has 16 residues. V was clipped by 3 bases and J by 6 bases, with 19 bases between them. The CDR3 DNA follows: TGCGCCAGCAGTCAGGGGGACGGCATCGAACGGGATACGCAGTATTTT. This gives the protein CASSQGDGIERDTQYF.

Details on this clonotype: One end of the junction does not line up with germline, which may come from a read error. The DNA of the CDR3 is TGTGCCAGCAGTTATACGGACGGAGAGATTGGCTCTTACAATAAGCAGTTCTTC. Translated, it gives CASSYTDGEIGSYNKQFF. The rearrangement joins TRBV11-3 to TRBJ2-1; D is unclear. CDR3 length: 18 amino acids. The germline gives CDR1 SGHNT, CDR2 YENEEA.

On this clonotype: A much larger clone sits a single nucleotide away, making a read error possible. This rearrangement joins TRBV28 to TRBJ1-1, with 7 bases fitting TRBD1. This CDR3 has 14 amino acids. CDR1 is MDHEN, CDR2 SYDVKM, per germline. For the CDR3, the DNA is TGTGCCAGCAGTTTCGAGACAGGGTTAACTGTAGCTTTCTTT. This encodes CASSFETGLTVAFF.

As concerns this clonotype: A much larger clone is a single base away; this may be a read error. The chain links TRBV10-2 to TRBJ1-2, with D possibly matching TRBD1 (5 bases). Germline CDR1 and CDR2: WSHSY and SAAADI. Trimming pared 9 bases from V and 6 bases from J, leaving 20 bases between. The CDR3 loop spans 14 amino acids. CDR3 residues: CARSNQISGNGYTF. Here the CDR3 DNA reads TGCGCCAGAAGTAACCAGATCTCAGGGAATGGCTACACCTTC.

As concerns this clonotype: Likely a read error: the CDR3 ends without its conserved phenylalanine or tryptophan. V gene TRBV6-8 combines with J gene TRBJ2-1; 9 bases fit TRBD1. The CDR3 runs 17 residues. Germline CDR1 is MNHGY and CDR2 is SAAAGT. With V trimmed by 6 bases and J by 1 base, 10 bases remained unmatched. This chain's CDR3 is CASSLGTGNRSYNEQFL. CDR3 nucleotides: TGTGCCAGCAGCCTCGGGACAGGGAACCGGTCCTACAATGAGCAGTTCCTC.

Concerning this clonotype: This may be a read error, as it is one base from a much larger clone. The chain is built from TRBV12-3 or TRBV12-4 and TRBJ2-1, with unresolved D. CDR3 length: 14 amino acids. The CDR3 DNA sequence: TGTGCCTGCAGTTTCGACGCCCAATACAATGAGCAGTTCTTC. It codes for CACSFDAQYNEQFF.

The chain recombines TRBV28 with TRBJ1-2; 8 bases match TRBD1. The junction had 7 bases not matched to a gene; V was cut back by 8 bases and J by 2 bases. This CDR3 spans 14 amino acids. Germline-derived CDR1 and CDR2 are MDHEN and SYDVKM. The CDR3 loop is CASAGQGLNYGYTF. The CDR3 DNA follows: TGTGCCAGCGCCGGACAGGGACTCAACTATGGCTACACCTTC.

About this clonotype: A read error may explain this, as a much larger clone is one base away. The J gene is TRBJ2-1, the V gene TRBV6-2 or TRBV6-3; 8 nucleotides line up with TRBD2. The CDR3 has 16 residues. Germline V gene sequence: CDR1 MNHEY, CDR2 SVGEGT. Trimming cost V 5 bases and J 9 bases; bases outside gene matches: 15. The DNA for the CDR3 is TGTGCCAGCAGTCGACCCCCGGGAGGGCCACAGGGTGAGCAGTTCTTC. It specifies CASSRPPGGPQGEQFF.

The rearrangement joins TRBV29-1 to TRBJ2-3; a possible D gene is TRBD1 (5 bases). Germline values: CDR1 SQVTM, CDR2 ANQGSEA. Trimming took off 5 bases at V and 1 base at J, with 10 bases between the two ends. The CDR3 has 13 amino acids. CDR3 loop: CSVRGVGTDTQYF. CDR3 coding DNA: TGCAGCGTTAGGGGTGTCGGCACAGATACGCAGTATTTT.

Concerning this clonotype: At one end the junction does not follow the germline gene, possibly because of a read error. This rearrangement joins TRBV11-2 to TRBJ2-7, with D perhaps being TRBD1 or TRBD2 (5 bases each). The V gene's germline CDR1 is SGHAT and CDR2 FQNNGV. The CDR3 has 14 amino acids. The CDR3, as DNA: TGTGCTAGGAGTTGGGACCGCGGAGGATACGAACAGTACTTC. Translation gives CARSWDRGGYEQYF.

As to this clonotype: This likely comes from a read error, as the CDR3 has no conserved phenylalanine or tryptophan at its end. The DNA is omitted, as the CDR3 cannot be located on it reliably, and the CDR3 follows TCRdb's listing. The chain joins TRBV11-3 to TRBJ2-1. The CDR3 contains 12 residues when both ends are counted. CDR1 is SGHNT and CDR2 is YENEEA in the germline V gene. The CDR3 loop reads CANSQSYNEQLS.

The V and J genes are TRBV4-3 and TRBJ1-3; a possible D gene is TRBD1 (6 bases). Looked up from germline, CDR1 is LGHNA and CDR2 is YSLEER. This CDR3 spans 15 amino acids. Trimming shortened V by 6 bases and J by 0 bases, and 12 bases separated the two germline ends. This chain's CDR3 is CASSRTVTSGNTIYF. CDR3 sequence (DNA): TGCGCCAGCAGTCGGACAGTGACCTCTGGAAACACCATATATTTT.

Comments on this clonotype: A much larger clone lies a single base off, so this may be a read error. DNA of the CDR3: TGCAGCGTTGGTTGGACTAGCGGGGACAATGAGCAGTTCTTC. Translation gives CSVGWTSGDNEQFF. This chain uses TRBV29-1 with TRBJ2-1; 12 bases match TRBD2. Looked up from germline, CDR1 is SQVTM and CDR2 is ANQGSEA. Unmatched junction bases numbered 3, after V lost 4 bases and J lost 5 bases. This CDR3 is 14 amino acids long.